This entry describes one T cell receptor beta chain. The sample contains more than one DNA sequence encoding this CDR3. The length of the CDR3 is 12 residues. V gave up 1 base and J gave up 8 bases; unmatched junction bases: 1. CDR1 and CDR2 (germline): LGHNT, FRNRAP. TCRdb's table, derived via immunoSEQ multiplex PCR, lists solely in-frame clones and lacks some. The sample has 300,000 to 450,000 clones; roughly 90% are singletons. This entry belongs to a study of blood T cell repertoires in COVID-19. Input material: PBMCs or T cells enriched from blood (not recorded which). The rearrangement links TRBV12-5 to TRBJ1-2; 7 nucleotides agree with TRBD1. The sequence derives from a woman aged 30 to 39 who had recovered from COVID-19. The CDR3 DNA follows: TGTGCTAGTGGTTTGGACAGGGGAGGCTACACCTTC. The encoded protein is CASGLDRGGYTF.